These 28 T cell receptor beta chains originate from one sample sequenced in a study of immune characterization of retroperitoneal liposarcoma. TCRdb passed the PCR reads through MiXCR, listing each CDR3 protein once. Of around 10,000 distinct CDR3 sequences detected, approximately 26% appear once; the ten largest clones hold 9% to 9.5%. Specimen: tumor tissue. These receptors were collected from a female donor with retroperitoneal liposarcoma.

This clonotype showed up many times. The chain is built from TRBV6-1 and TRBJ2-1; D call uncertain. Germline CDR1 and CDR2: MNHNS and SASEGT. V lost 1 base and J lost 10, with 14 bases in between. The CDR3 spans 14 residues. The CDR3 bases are TGTGCCAGCAGTGAAGGGCAGGAGACCCACGAGCAGTTCTTC. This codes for CASSEGQETHEQFF.

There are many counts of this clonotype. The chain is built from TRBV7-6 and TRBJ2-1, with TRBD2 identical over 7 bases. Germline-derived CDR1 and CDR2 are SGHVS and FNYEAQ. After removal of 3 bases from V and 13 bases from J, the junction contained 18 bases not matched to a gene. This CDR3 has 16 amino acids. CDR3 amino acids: CASSFEDWGGRETQFF. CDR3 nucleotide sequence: TGTGCCAGCAGCTTCGAGGATTGGGGGGGACGGGAGACCCAGTTCTTC.

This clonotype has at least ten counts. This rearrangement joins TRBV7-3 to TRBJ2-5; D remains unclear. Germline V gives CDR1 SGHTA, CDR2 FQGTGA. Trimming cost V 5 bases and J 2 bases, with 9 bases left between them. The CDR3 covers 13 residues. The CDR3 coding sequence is TGTGCCAGCAGCGGCGGACGACAAGAGACCCAGTACTTC. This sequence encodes CASSGGRQETQYF.

CDR3 in amino acids: CASSPEQRFYEQYF. The CDR3 DNA reads TGTGCCAGCAGCCCTGAACAGAGATTCTACGAGCAGTACTTC. V usage is TRBV14 and J usage is TRBJ2-1; D gene unclear. With the DNA end fitting TRBJ2-7 better, the J assignment may be wrong. The CDR3 contains 14 residues. Germline V CDR1 and CDR2: SGHDN, FVKESK.

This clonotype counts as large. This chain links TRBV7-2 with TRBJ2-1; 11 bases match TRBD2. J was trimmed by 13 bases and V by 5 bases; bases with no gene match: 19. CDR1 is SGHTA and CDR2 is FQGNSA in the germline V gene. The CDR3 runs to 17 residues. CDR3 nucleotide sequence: TGTGCCAGCAGCGACGTAGCGGGAGGGCTTCAAGGAGAGACCCAGTTCTTC. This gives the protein CASSDVAGGLQGETQFF.

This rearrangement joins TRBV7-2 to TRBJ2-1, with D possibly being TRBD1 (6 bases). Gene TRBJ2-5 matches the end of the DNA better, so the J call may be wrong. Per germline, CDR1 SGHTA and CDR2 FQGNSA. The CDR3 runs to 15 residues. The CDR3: CASSLDGGPGETQYF. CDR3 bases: TGTGCCAGCAGCTTAGATGGGGGCCCGGGGGAGACCCAGTACTTC.

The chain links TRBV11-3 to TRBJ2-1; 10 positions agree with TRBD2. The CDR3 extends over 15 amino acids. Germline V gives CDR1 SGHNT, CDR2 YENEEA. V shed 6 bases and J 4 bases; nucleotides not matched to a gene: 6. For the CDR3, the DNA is TGTGCCAGCAGTTCGACTAGCGGGCGTTACAATGAGCAGTTCTTC. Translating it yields CASSSTSGRYNEQFF. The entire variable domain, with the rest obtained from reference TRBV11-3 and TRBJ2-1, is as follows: EAGVVQSPRYKIIEKKQPVAFWCNPISGHNTLYWYLQNLGQGPELLIRYENEEAVDDSQLPKDRFSAERLKGVDSTLKIQPAELGDSAVYLCASSSTSGRYNEQFFGPGTRLTVL.

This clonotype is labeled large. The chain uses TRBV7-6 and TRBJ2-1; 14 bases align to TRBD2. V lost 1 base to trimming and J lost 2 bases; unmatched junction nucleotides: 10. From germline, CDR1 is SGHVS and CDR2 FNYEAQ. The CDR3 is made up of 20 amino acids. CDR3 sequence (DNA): TGTGCCAGCAGCTTAGTCCCGGGACTAGCGGGAGTGGGGACCTACAATGAGCAGTTCTTC. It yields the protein CASSLVPGLAGVGTYNEQFF.

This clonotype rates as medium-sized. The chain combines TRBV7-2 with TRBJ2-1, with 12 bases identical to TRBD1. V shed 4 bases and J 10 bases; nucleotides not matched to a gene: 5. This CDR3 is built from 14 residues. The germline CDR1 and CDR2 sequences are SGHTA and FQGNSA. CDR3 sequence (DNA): TGTGCCAGCAGCTGGGACAGGGGGCAATACGAGCAGTTCTTC. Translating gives CASSWDRGQYEQFF.

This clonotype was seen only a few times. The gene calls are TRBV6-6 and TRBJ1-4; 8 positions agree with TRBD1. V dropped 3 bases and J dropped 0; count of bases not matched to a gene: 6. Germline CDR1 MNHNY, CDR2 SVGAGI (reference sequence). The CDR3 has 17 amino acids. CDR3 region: CASSYYQGAATNEKLFF. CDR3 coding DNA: TGTGCCAGCAGTTATTACCAGGGGGCTGCAACTAATGAAAAACTGTTTTTT.

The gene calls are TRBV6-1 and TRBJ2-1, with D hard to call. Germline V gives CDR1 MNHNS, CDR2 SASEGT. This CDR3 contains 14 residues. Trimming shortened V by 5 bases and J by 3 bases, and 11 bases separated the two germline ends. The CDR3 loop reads CASSPRRNYNEQFF. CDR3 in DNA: TGTGCCAGCAGTCCTCGCCGAAACTACAATGAGCAGTTCTTC.

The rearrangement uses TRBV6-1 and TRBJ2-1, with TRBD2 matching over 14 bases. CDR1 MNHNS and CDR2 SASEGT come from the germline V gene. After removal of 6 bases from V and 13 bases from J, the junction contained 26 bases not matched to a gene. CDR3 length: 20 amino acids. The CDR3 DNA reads TGTGCCAGCAGCCTGGACCTCAGACTAGCGGGAGGGCCGTCCCAAGAGACCCAGTTCTTC. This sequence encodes CASSLDLRLAGGPSQETQFF.

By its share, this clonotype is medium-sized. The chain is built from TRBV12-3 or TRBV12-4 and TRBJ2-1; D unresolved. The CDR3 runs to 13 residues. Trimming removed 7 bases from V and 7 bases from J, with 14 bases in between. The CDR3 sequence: CASTPRDRNEQFF. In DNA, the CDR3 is TGTGCCAGCACTCCCCGCGACCGGAATGAGCAGTTCTTC.

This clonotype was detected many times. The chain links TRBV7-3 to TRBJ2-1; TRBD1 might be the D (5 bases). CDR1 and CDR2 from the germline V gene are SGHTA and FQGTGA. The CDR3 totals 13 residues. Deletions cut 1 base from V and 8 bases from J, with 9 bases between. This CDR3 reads CASSLIGADEQFF. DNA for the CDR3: TGTGCCAGCAGCTTAATAGGGGCCGATGAGCAGTTCTTC.

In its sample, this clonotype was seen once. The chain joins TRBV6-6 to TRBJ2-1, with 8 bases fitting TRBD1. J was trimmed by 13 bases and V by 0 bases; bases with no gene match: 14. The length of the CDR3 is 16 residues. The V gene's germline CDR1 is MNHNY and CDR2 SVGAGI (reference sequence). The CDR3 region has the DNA TGTGCCAGCAGTTACTCGCCGACAGGGGCCGGGGAGACCCAGTTCTTC. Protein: CASSYSPTGAGETQFF.

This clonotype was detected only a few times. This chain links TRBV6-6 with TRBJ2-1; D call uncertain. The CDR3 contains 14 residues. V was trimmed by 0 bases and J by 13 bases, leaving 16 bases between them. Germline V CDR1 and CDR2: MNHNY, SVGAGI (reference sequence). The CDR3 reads CASSYSSRQETQFF. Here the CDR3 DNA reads TGTGCCAGCAGTTACTCGAGTCGTCAAGAGACCCAGTTCTTC.

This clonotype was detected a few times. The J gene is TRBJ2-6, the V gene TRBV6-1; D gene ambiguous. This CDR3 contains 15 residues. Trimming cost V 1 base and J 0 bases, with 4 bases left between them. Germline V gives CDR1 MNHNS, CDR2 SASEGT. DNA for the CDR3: TGTGCCAGCAGTGAAGGGGGCTCTGGGGCCAACGTCCTGACTTTC. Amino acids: CASSEGGSGANVLTF.

The CDR3 here is CASSFFSTDTQYF. The CDR3 bases are TGTGCCAGCAGCTTTTTCAGCACAGATACGCAGTATTTT. The genes are TRBV7-9 and TRBJ2-3; D is unresolved. Looked up from germline, CDR1 is SEHNR and CDR2 is FQNEAQ (reference sequence). The CDR3 spans 13 residues. Trimming cost V 3 bases and J 0 bases, with 4 bases left between them.

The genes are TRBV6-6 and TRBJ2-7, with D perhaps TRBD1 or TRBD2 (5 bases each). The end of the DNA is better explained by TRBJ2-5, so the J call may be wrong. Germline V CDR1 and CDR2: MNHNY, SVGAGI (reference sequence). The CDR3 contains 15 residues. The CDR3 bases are TGTGCCAGCAGTTACCCCGGGGCCGGTGGAGAGACCCAGTACTTC. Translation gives CASSYPGAGGETQYF.

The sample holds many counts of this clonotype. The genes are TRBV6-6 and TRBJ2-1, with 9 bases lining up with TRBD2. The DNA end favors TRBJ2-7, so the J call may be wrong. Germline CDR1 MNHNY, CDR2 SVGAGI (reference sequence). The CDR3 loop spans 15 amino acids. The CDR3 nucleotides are TGTGCCAGCAGTTACTCGGCGGGAGGGTTGGATGAGCAGTACTTC. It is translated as CASSYSAGGLDEQYF.

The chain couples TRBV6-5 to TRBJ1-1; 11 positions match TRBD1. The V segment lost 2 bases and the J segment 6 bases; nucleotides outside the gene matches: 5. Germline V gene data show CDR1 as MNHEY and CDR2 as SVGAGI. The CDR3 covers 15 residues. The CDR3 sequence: CASSYLGQGAAEAFF. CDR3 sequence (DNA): TGTGCCAGCAGTTACCTCGGACAGGGGGCCGCTGAAGCTTTCTTT.

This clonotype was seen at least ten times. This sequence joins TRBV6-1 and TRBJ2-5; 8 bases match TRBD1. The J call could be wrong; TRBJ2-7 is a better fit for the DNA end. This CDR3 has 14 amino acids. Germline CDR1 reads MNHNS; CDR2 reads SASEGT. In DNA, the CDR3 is TGTGCCAGCAACTTATCGGGACAGGTGTTCGAGCAGTACTTC. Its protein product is CASNLSGQVFEQYF.

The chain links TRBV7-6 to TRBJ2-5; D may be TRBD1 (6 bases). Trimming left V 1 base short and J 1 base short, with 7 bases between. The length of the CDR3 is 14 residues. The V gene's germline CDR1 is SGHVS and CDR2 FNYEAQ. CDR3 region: CASSLEGGQETQYF. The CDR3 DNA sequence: TGTGCCAGCAGCTTAGAAGGGGGCCAAGAGACCCAGTACTTC.

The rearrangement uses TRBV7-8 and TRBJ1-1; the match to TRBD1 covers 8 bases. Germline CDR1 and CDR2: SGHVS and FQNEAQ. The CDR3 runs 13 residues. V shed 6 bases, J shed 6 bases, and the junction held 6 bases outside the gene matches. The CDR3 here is CASSSPTGAEAFF. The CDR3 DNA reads TGTGCCAGCAGTTCCCCGACAGGGGCTGAAGCTTTCTTT.

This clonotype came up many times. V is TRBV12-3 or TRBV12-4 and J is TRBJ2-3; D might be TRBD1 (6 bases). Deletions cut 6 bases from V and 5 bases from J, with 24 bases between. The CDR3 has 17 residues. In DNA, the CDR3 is TGTGCCAGCAGCCAGCCAACACAAGGGGGTTCTGGAGATACGCAGTATTTT. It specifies CASSQPTQGGSGDTQYF.

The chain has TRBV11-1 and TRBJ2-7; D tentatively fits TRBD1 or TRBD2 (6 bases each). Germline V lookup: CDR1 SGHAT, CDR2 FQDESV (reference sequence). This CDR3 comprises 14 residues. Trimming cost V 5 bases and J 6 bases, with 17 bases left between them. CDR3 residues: CASSMRGTGSEQYF. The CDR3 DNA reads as TGTGCCAGCAGCATGCGGGGAACAGGGTCCGAGCAGTACTTC.

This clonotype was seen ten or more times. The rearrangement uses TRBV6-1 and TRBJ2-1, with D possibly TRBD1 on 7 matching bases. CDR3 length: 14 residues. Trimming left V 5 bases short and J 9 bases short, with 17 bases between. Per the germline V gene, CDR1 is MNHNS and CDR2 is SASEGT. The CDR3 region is CASSRGTVNGEQFF. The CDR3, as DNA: TGTGCCAGCAGTCGCGGGACAGTTAATGGTGAGCAGTTCTTC.

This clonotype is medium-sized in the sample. The CDR3 here is CASSPMSEQYF. In DNA form, the CDR3 reads TGTGCCAGCAGCCCTATGAGTGAGCAGTACTTC. V gene TRBV7-2 combines with J gene TRBJ2-1; D ambiguous. The J call may be in error: the DNA end matches TRBJ2-7 better. The CDR3 length is 11 residues. Germline CDR1 SGHTA, CDR2 FQGNSA.